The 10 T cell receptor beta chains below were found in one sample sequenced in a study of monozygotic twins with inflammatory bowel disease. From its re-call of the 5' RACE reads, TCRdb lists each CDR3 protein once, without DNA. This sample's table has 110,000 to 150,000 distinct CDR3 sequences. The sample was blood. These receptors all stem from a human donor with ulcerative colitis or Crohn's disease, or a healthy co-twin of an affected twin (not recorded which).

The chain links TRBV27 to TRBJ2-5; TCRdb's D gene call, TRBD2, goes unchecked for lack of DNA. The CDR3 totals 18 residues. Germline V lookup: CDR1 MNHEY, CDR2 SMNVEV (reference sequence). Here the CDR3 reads CASSLSFSRRGFQETQYF.

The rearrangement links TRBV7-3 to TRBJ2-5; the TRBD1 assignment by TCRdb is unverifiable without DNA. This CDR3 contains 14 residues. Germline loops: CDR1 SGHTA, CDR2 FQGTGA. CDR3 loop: CASSPTGARETQYF.

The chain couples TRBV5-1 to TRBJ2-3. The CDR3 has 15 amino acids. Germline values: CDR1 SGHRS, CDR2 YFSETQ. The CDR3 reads CASSFMTSMTYTQYF. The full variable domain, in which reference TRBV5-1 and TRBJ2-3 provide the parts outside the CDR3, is KAGVTQTPRYLIKTRGQQVTLSCSPISGHRSVSWYQQTPGQGLQFLFEYFSETQRNKGNFPGRFSGRQFSNSRSEMNVSTLELGDSALYLCASSFMTSMTYTQYFGPGTRLTVL.

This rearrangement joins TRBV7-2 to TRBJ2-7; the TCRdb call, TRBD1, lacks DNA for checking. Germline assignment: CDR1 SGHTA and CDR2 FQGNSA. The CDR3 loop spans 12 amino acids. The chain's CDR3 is CASSLGAPMQYF.

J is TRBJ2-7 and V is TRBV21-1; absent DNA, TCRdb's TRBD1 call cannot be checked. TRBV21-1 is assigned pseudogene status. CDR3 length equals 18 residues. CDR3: CASSNWPNGDRVIYEQYF.

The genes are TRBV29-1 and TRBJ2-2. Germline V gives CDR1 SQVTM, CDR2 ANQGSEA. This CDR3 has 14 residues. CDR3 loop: CSVEDLRLAGELFF.

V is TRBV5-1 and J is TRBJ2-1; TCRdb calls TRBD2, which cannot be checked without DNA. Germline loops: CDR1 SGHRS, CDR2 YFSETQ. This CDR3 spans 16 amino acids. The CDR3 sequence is CASSLTSGVSYNEQFF.

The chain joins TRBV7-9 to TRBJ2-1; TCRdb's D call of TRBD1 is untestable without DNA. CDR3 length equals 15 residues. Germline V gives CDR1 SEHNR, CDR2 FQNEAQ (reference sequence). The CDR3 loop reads CASSPQGGGYNEQFF.

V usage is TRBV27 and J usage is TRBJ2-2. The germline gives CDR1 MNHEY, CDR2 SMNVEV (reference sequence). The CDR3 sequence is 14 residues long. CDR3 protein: CASKLRSNTGELFF.

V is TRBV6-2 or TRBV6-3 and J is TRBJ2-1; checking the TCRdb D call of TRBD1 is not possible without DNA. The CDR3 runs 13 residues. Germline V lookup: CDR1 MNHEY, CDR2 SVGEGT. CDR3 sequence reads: CASAWETGDEQFF.